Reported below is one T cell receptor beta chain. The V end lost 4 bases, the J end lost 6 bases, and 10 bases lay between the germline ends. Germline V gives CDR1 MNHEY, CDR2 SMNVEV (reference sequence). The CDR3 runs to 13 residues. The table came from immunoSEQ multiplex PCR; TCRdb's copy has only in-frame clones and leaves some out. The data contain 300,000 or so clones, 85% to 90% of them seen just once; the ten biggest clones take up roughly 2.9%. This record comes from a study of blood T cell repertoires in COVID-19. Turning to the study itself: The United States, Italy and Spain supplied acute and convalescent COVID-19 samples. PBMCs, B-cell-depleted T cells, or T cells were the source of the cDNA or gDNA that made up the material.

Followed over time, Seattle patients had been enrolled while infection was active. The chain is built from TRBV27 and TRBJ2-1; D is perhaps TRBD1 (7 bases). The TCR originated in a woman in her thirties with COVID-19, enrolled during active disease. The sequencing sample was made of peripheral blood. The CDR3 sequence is CASSYQGGNEQFF. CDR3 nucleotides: TGTGCCAGCAGTTATCAGGGGGGCAATGAGCAGTTCTTC.